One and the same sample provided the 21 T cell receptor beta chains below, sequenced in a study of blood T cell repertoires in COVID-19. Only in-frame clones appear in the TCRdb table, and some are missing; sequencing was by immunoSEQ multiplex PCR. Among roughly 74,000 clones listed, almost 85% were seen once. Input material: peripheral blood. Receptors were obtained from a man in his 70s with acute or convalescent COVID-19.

CDR3 region: CASSPRGGQILTGANVLTF. In nucleotides, the CDR3 is TGTGCCAGCAGCCCACGGGGGGGACAGATACTTACTGGGGCCAACGTCCTGACTTTC. The chain uses TRBV7-3 and TRBJ2-6, with D possibly matching TRBD2 (8 bases). CDR3 length: 19 amino acids. V gave up 5 bases and J gave up 2 bases, with 22 bases separating them. Germline V gives CDR1 SGHTA, CDR2 FQGTGA.

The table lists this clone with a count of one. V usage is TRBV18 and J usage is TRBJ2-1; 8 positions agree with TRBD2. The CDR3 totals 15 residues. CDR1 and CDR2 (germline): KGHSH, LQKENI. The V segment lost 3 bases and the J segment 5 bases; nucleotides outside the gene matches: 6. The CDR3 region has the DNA TGTGCCAGCTCACCGGGACTAGGGGGAAACAATGAGCAGTTCTTC. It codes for CASSPGLGGNNEQFF.

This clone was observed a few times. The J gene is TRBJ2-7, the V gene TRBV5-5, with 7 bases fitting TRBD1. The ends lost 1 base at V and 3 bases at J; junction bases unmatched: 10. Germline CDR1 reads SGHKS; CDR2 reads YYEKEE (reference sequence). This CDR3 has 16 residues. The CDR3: CASSLSARQGVYEQYF. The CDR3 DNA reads TGTGCCAGCAGCTTGTCGGCCCGACAGGGCGTCTACGAGCAGTACTTC.

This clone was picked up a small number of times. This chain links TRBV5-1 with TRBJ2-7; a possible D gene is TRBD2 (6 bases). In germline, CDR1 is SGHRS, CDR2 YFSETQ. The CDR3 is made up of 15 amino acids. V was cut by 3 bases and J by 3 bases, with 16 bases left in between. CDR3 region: CASSSILAVSYEQYF. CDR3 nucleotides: TGCGCCAGCAGCTCAATATTAGCGGTGAGCTACGAGCAGTACTTC. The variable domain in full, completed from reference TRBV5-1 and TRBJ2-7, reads KAGVTQTPRYLIKTRGQQVTLSCSPISGHRSVSWYQQTPGQGLQFLFEYFSETQRNKGNFPGRFSGRQFSNSRSEMNVSTLELGDSALYLCASSSILAVSYEQYFGPGTRLTVT.

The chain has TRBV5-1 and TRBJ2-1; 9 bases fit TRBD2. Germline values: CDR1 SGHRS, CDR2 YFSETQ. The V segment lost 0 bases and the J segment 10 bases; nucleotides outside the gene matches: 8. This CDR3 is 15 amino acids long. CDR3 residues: CASSLGGLAGREQFF. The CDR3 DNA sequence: TGCGCCAGCAGCTTGGGGGGGCTAGCGGGACGCGAGCAGTTCTTC.

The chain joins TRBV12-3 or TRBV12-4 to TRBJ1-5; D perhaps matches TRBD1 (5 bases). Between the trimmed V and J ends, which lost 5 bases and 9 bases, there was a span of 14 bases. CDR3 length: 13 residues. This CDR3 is CASSDMGLAPQHF. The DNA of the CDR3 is TGTGCCAGCAGTGACATGGGGCTGGCGCCCCAGCATTTT.

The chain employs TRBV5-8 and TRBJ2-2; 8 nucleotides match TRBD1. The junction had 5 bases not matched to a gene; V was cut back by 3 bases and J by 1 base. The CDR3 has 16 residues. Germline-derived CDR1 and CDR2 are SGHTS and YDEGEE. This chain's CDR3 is CASSSKGQGNTGELFF. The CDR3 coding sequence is TGTGCCAGCAGCTCCAAAGGACAGGGGAACACCGGGGAGCTGTTTTTT.

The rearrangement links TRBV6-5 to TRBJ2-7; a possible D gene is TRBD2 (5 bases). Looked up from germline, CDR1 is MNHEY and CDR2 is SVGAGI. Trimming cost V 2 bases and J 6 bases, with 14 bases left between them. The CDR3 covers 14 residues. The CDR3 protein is CASSYEGLASEQYF. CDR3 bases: TGTGCCAGCAGTTACGAGGGATTGGCGAGCGAGCAGTACTTC.

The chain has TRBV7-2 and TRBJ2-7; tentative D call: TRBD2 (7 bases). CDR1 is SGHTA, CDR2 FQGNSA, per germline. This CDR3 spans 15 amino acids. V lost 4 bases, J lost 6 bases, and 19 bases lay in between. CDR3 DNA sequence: TGTGCCAGCAGCTACTTAGGGGGAGCGGGGACCGAGCAGTACTTC. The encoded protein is CASSYLGGAGTEQYF.

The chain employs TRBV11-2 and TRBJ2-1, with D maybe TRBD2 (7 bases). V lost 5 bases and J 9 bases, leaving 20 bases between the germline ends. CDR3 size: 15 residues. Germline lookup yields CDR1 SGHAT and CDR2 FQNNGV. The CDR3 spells CASSPRGDIAIEQFF. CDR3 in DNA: TGTGCCAGCAGCCCACGGGGGGACATAGCCATTGAGCAGTTCTTC.

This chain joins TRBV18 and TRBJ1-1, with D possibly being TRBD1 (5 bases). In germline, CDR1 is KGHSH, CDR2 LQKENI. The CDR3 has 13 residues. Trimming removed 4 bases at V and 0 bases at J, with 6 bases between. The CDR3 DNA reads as TGTGCCAGCTCACAAGGGGTGAACACTGAAGCTTTCTTT. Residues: CASSQGVNTEAFF.

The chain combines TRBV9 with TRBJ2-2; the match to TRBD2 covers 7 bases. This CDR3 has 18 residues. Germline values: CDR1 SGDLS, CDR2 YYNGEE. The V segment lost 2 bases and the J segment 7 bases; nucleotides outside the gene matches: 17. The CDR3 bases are TGTGCCAGCAGCGTGGAGCCGACTAGCCTTACTAGGGACGGGGAGCTGTTTTTT. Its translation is CASSVEPTSLTRDGELFF.

CDR3 region: CAWSYRGTEAFF. The CDR3 DNA sequence: TGTGCCTGGAGTTATCGGGGGACTGAAGCTTTCTTT. J is TRBJ1-1 and V is TRBV30, with D possibly TRBD1 on 5 matching bases. Deletions cut 2 bases from V and 5 bases from J, with 9 bases between. There are 12 residues in the CDR3. The germline V gene has CDR1 GTSNPN and CDR2 SVGIG (reference sequence).

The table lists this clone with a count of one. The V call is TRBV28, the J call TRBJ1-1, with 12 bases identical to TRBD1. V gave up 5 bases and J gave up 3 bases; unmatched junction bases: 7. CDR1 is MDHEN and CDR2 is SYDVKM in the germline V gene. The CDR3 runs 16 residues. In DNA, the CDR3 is TGTGCCAGCAGTACCGGGACAGGGGGCTTGTACACTGAAGCTTTCTTT. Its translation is CASSTGTGGLYTEAFF.

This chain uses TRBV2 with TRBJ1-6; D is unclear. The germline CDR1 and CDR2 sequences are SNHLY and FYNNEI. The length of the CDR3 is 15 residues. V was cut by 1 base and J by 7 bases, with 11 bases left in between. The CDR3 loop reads CASSEGGQKNSPLHF. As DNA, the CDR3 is TGTGCCAGCAGTGAAGGTGGGCAGAAGAATTCACCCCTCCACTTT.

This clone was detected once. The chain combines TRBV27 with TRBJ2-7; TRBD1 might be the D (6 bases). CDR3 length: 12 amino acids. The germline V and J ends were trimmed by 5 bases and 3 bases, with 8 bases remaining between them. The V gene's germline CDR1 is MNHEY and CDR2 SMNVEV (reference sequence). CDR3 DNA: TGTGCCAGCAGTCAACAGGGCTACGAGCAGTACTTC. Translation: CASSQQGYEQYF.

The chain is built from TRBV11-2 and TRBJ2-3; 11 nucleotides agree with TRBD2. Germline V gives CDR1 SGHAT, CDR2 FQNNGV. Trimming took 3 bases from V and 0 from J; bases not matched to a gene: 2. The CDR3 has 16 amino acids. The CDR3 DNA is TGTGCCAGCAGCTTTAGACTAGCGGGAAGCACAGATACGCAGTATTTT. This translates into CASSFRLAGSTDTQYF.

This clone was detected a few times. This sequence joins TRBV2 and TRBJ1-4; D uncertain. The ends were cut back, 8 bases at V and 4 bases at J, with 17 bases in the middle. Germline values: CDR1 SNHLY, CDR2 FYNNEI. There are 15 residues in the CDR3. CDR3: CASSGLRGFNEKLFF. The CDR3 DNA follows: TGTGCCAGCTCTGGACTCCGCGGCTTTAATGAAAAACTGTTTTTT. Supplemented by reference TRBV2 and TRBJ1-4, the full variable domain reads EPEVTQTPSHQVTQMGQEVILRCVPISNHLYFYWYRQILGQKVEFLVSFYNNEISEKSEIFDDQFSVERPDGSNFTLKIRSTKLEDSAMYFCASSGLRGFNEKLFFGSGTQLSVL.

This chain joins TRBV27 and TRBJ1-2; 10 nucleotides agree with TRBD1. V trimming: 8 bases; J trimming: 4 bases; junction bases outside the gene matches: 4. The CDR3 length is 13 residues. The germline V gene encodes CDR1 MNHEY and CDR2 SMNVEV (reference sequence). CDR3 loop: CASSTGGSYGYTF. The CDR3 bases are TGTGCCAGCTCGACAGGGGGCAGCTATGGCTACACCTTC.

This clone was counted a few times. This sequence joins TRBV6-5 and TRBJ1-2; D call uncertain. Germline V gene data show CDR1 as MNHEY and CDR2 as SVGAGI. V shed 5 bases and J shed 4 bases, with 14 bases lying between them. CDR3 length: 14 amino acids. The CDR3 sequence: CASSLTRNGYGYTF. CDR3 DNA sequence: TGTGCCAGCAGTCTTACTCGAAACGGCTATGGCTACACCTTC.

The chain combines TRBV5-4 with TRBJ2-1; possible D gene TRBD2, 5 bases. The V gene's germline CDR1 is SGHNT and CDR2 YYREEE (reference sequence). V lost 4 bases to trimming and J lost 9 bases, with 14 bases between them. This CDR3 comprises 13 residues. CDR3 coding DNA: TGTGCCAGCAGCCCCATCAACGAGGGTGAGCAGTTCTTC. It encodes CASSPINEGEQFF.